The clone carrying this T cell receptor beta chain has just a few counts. The sample originates from a study of response to subunit inactivated influenza vaccine. This CDR3 has 16 residues. Per germline, CDR1 MNHEY and CDR2 SVGAGI. V gave up 3 bases and J gave up 1 base, with 13 bases separating them. TCRdb reprocessed the RT-PCR reads with MiXCR, giving one entry per CDR3 protein. The sample holds about 650,000 distinct CDR3 sequences, 13% to 15% seen once. The sequence came from a man aged 50 to 60 who received an inactivated influenza vaccine. This specimen consisted of PBMCs from blood, obtained 14 to 15 days before vaccination. The chain employs TRBV6-5 and TRBJ2-1; TRBD2 might be the D (6 bases). The CDR3 protein is CASSYSRAGSYNEQFF. CDR3 DNA: TGTGCCAGCAGTTATAGTCGGGCGGGATCCTACAATGAGCAGTTCTTC.